This TCR beta chain came from a study of cytomegalovirus exposure and HLA in healthy donors. 60 Vbeta and 13 Jbeta primers were used in PCR. Using immunoSEQ multiplex PCR, the repertoire was profiled, and TCRdb retains in-frame clones only, with some absent. The sample carries under 200,000 clones, 65% to 85% recorded once. Germline V lookup: CDR1 SEHNR, CDR2 FQNEAQ (reference sequence). The CDR3 length is 11 residues. Trimming cost V 10 bases and J 4 bases; bases outside gene matches: 2. The study's findings and limits: When a later analysis compared HLA-associated TCR beta chains with equally common others, the HLA-associated chains turned out to be more clonally expanded and to have lower generation probabilities. Rare sequences made up most TCRs, while some public TCRs were found in many donors. Reports showed the classifier diagnosing cytomegalovirus status with high specificity and sensitivity.

Likely unrecorded immune exposures existed in these nominally healthy donors. With regard to this clone: Its antigen is currently unknown.

The sequence derives from a woman aged 40-49 years in good health and CMV-seropositive. Sequencing was done on a sample of PBMCs. The chain employs TRBV7-9 and TRBJ2-3; TRBD2 aligns across 7 bases. The CDR3 DNA is TGTGCCACCGCGGGGGCAGATACGCAGTATTTT. Protein product: CATAGADTQYF.